The entry below describes one T cell receptor beta chain. Its specific antigen is unknown. The input lacks base qualities; no much larger clone sits a single base away. V trim: 0 bases; J trim: 4 bases; unmatched bases: 5. CDR3 length: 14 amino acids, cysteine to phenylalanine. Only CDR3 DNA remains: 42 bases, in frame from the first base. CDR1 and CDR2 are read off the germline V gene (reference sequence) as DFQATT and SNEGSKA. Patients chosen for sequencing had shown expansion of CD8+CD57+ cells by flow cytometry. All patients had severe acquired aplastic anemia diagnosed by International Study of Aplastic Anemia and Agranulocytosis and Camitta criteria. No patient had received any therapy when blood was sampled. The study deep-sequenced TCR repertoires of sorted CD4+ and CD8+ blood T cells from severe aplastic anemia patients and healthy subjects. In the USA, patient enrollment took place under clinicaltrials.gov protocols 00001620, 01623167, 00001397, 00071045, 00081523 and 00961064. Ficoll-Paque density gradient centrifugation was used to isolate peripheral blood mononuclear cells. Before DNA was extracted, CD4+ and CD8+ T cells were sorted using either FACS or magnetic beads.

This specimen comes from a study of CD8+CD57+ T cells in acquired aplastic anemia (dated by TCRdb to 2016 to 2019). Regarding the study in general: On average, sorted CD4+ and CD8+ cells yielded 3.2 ug of extracted DNA, with a range of about 0.17 to 27.4 ug. A CD8+CD57+ expansion meant a frequency higher than the mean frequency seen in healthy subjects. Beyond this particular receptor, the publication reports: Although 25 to 30 CD8+ CDR3 sequences were shared by patients and controls, these sequences appeared highly expressed in patients and within the immunodominant clones of patients. Patients and healthy controls showed no significant difference in CD8+ Simpson's diversity (P=0.060).

Profiling of TCR beta VDJ combinations and CDR3 sequences used genomic DNA as the template. An Illumina HiSeq 2000 was used for TCR repertoire sequencing. The authors processed their data as follows. Repertoire assessment relied on Simpson's diversity index, CDR3 size and DJ length profiles, and TRBV/TRBJ rearrangement plots. Whichever DNA sequence was most abundant in the deep sequencing data was defined as the immunodominant clone. CDR3 amino acid sequences were checked for sharing across subjects and were also compared against the VDJdb database and published repertoires. The public reads were reprocessed in TCRdb via fastp at Q25 and MiXCR, keeping in-frame beta chains. Rows with one shared CDR3 protein collapse into an entry with the most common genes and DNA. These V and J calls originate from TCRdb's pipeline instead of the authors' own analysis. Recorded for this sample are 150,000 to 200,000 distinct CDR3 sequences; around 47% of them occurred a single time. About 2.9% of the sample comes from the top ten.

The origin of this receptor is a human donor with aplastic anemia. The rearrangement combines TRBV20-1 with TRBJ2-7; 8 bases in the middle match TRBD2. Sequencing was performed on sorted CD4+, CD8+, or CD8+CD57+ T cells (not recorded which) from PBMCs. The nucleotide sequence is TGCAGTGCTAGAGATCGACTAGCGACATACGAGCAGTACTTC. Its protein is CSARDRLATYEQYF.